This T cell receptor (beta chain) was recorded in a study of T-cell memory formation after mild COVID-19. Concerning this clonotype: Its antigen is not known.

Regarding the study as a whole: The finding that pre-infection memory included some responding clones suggested that cross-reactive memory joined. Mostly located in CM and EM were contracting CD4+ clones, with contracting CD8+ clones located in EMRA. Among clones contracting day 15 to 85, CD4/CD8 was balanced, whereas later expanders leaned CD4+.

After 5'RACE with constant-segment primers, TCR alpha and TCR beta cDNA libraries carrying sample barcodes and UMIs were obtained. TCRdb re-called the 5' RACE reads through MiXCR, storing one row per CDR3 protein. Of about 440,000 distinct CDR3 sequences listed, around 20% are singletons. CDR3 length: 13 amino acids. V was shortened by 8 bases and J by 2 bases, with 12 bases between the two germline ends. In germline, CDR1 is LNHNV, CDR2 YYDKDF (reference sequence). Sample: PBMCs or a T cell subset sorted from them (not recorded which). The clonotype comes from an adult woman who had mild COVID-19 (a few samples of this study predate the infection). Cell type and time point are not known. V usage is TRBV15 and J usage is TRBJ1-2, with D perhaps matching TRBD1 (5 bases). The chain's CDR3 is CATATTENYGYTF. In nucleotides, the CDR3 is TGTGCCACCGCTACGACAGAAAACTATGGCTACACCTTC.